A selection of T cell receptor beta chains follows, all from one sample in a study of beta chain features in type 1 diabetes. Measured with immunoSEQ multiplex PCR; TCRdb has only the in-frame clones, and not every one. Counted here are about 900,000 clones, about a sixth occurring once; the ten biggest clones make up 0.023%. Sequences were obtained from naive CD4+ T cells from blood. These receptors all stem from a woman younger than 35 in good health. Both conserved end residues are part of each CDR3. Fields, in order: CDR3 protein, CDR3 DNA, D gene, clone size, J gene, V gene. D genes are given only for firm matches. A row's size may be missing; if present it is once, few, many or a size class.

cdr3_aa: CASKVLNYGYTF; cdr3_nt: TGTGCCAGCAAGGTCTTAAACTATGGCTACACCTTC; d_call: -; clone_size: -; j_call: TRBJ1-2; v_call: TRBV28
cdr3_aa: CASSYVGGTEQFF; cdr3_nt: TGTGCCAGCAGTTACGTAGGGGGCACTGAGCAGTTCTTC; d_call: TRBD1; clone_size: -; j_call: TRBJ2-1; v_call: TRBV6-5
cdr3_aa: CASSINGQGVGELFF; cdr3_nt: TGTGCCAGTAGTATTAATGGACAGGGGGTCGGGGAGCTGTTTTTT; d_call: TRBD1; clone_size: few; j_call: TRBJ2-2; v_call: TRBV19
cdr3_aa: CASSSQTGGVYGYTF; cdr3_nt: TGTGCCAGCAGCTCGCAGACAGGAGGGGTCTATGGCTACACCTTC; d_call: -; clone_size: few; j_call: TRBJ1-2; v_call: TRBV7-2
cdr3_aa: CASNNNRENEQFF; cdr3_nt: TGTGCCAGCAACAATAATCGGGAGAATGAGCAGTTCTTC; d_call: -; clone_size: -; j_call: TRBJ2-1; v_call: TRBV28
cdr3_aa: CASSGRGGYEQYF; cdr3_nt: TGTGCCAGCAGCGGCAGGGGAGGTTACGAGCAGTACTTC; d_call: -; clone_size: few; j_call: TRBJ2-7; v_call: TRBV7-9
cdr3_aa: CASSSGHTTRYGYTF; cdr3_nt: TGTGCCAGCAGCTCCGGACATACAACCCGTTATGGCTACACCTTC; d_call: -; clone_size: few; j_call: TRBJ1-2; v_call: TRBV7-2
cdr3_aa: CASSPAGFLNTEAFF; cdr3_nt: TGTGCCAGCAGCCCTGCGGGGTTTCTGAACACTGAAGCTTTCTTT; d_call: -; clone_size: -; j_call: TRBJ1-1; v_call: TRBV7-2
cdr3_aa: CASSRYTSGSGELFF; cdr3_nt: TGCGCCAGCAGCCGATATACGAGCGGGAGCGGGGAGCTGTTTTTT; d_call: TRBD2; clone_size: few; j_call: TRBJ2-2; v_call: TRBV4-3
cdr3_aa: CASSRDYYSSSYEQYF; cdr3_nt: TGTGCCAGCAGCCGCGACTACTACTCAAGCTCCTACGAGCAGTACTTC; d_call: -; clone_size: -; j_call: TRBJ2-7; v_call: TRBV7-9
cdr3_aa: CASSPPGGAELRTNYGYTF; cdr3_nt: TGTGCCAGCAGCCCGCCGGGAGGGGCGGAACTGCGTACAAACTATGGCTACACCTTC; d_call: -; clone_size: once; j_call: TRBJ1-2; v_call: TRBV4-2
cdr3_aa: CASRTGLAAEQYF; cdr3_nt: TGTGCCAGCAGGACGGGACTAGCGGCCGAGCAGTACTTC; d_call: TRBD2; clone_size: -; j_call: TRBJ2-7; v_call: TRBV6-6
cdr3_aa: CASSPGTATEAFF; cdr3_nt: TGTGCCAGCTCCCCAGGGACAGCCACTGAAGCTTTCTTT; d_call: TRBD1; clone_size: few; j_call: TRBJ1-1; v_call: TRBV18
cdr3_aa: CATSRVGSSAGEQFF; cdr3_nt: TGTGCCACCAGCAGAGTGGGGTCCTCTGCCGGGGAGCAGTTCTTC; d_call: -; clone_size: few; j_call: TRBJ2-1; v_call: TRBV15
cdr3_aa: CASSQHRASPTYEQFF; cdr3_nt: TGTGCCAGCAGCCAGCACAGGGCTTCTCCCACATATGAGCAGTTCTTC; d_call: -; clone_size: -; j_call: TRBJ2-1; v_call: TRBV4-2
cdr3_aa: CASSQEGDGTGSEETQYF; cdr3_nt: TGCGCCAGCAGCCAAGAAGGTGATGGGACAGGGTCTGAAGAGACCCAGTACTTC; d_call: TRBD1; clone_size: -; j_call: TRBJ2-5; v_call: TRBV4-1
cdr3_aa: CASSLGLNYGYTF; cdr3_nt: TGTGCCAGCAGTTTGGGACTTAACTATGGCTACACCTTC; d_call: -; clone_size: few; j_call: TRBJ1-2; v_call: TRBV7-2
cdr3_aa: CASSFTPGSNEKLFF; cdr3_nt: TGTGCCAGCAGCTTTACGCCGGGGTCGAATGAAAAACTGTTTTTT; d_call: -; clone_size: -; j_call: TRBJ1-4; v_call: TRBV7-2
cdr3_aa: CASSTRGYTEAFF; cdr3_nt: TGTGCCAGTAGTACTAGAGGGTACACTGAAGCTTTCTTT; d_call: -; clone_size: -; j_call: TRBJ1-1; v_call: TRBV19
cdr3_aa: CASQAGDRYNEQFF; cdr3_nt: TGTGCCAGCCAAGCGGGAGACCGCTACAATGAGCAGTTCTTC; d_call: TRBD2; clone_size: few; j_call: TRBJ2-1; v_call: TRBV6-1
cdr3_aa: CASSLEGFRPDTQYF; cdr3_nt: TGTGCCAGCAGCTTAGAGGGGTTTAGGCCGGATACGCAGTATTTT; d_call: -; clone_size: -; j_call: TRBJ2-3; v_call: TRBV7-8
cdr3_aa: CASSVGTSGSNSPDTQYF; cdr3_nt: TGTGCCAGCAGCGTAGGGACTAGCGGGAGCAATTCCCCAGATACGCAGTATTTT; d_call: TRBD2; clone_size: -; j_call: TRBJ2-3; v_call: TRBV9
cdr3_aa: CASSPGTGLFSSYNEQFF; cdr3_nt: TGTGCCAGCAGCCCAGGGACAGGGCTTTTTAGCTCCTACAATGAGCAGTTCTTC; d_call: TRBD1; clone_size: few; j_call: TRBJ2-1; v_call: TRBV7-2
cdr3_aa: CASSPGREYQPQHF; cdr3_nt: TGTGCCAGCAGCCCGGGCAGGGAATATCAGCCCCAGCATTTT; d_call: -; clone_size: -; j_call: TRBJ1-5; v_call: TRBV7-2
cdr3_aa: CASSLEDRRTGELFF; cdr3_nt: TGTGCCAGCAGCTTAGAGGACAGGCGCACCGGGGAGCTGTTTTTT; d_call: TRBD1; clone_size: -; j_call: TRBJ2-2; v_call: TRBV13
cdr3_aa: CASSFSSGSWGEQYF; cdr3_nt: TGTGCCAGCAGCTTTAGTAGCGGGAGTTGGGGCGAGCAGTACTTC; d_call: TRBD2; clone_size: few; j_call: TRBJ2-7; v_call: TRBV7-2
cdr3_aa: CASSYLINQPQHF; cdr3_nt: TGTGCCAGCAGTTACTTAATCAATCAGCCCCAGCATTTT; d_call: -; clone_size: -; j_call: TRBJ1-5; v_call: TRBV6-5
cdr3_aa: CASSLLGTGEAFF; cdr3_nt: TGTGCCAGCAGCCTCCTGGGGACGGGTGAAGCTTTCTTT; d_call: -; clone_size: -; j_call: TRBJ1-1; v_call: TRBV7-9
cdr3_aa: CASSYGPGNTEAFF; cdr3_nt: TGTGCCAGCAGTTACGGTCCAGGCAACACTGAAGCTTTCTTT; d_call: -; clone_size: -; j_call: TRBJ1-1; v_call: TRBV6-5
cdr3_aa: CASSLGTSGTDTQYF; cdr3_nt: TGTGCCAGCAGCCTAGGGACTAGCGGAACAGATACGCAGTATTTT; d_call: TRBD2; clone_size: -; j_call: TRBJ2-3; v_call: TRBV5-4
cdr3_aa: CATSNSGSRSYEQYF; cdr3_nt: TGTGCCACCAGCAATAGCGGGAGCCGCTCATACGAGCAGTACTTC; d_call: TRBD2; clone_size: few; j_call: TRBJ2-7; v_call: TRBV15
cdr3_aa: CASTRRGEGSYEQYF; cdr3_nt: TGTGCCAGCACCCGCAGGGGGGAGGGATCTTACGAGCAGTACTTC; d_call: -; clone_size: few; j_call: TRBJ2-7; v_call: TRBV6-1
cdr3_aa: CASSPILAGVDNEQFF; cdr3_nt: TGTGCCAGCTCACCCATACTAGCGGGAGTCGACAATGAGCAGTTCTTC; d_call: TRBD2; clone_size: -; j_call: TRBJ2-1; v_call: TRBV18
cdr3_aa: CASSLAGSAETQYF; cdr3_nt: TGTGCCAGCAGCTTGGCCGGGAGTGCAGAGACCCAGTACTTC; d_call: -; clone_size: few; j_call: TRBJ2-5; v_call: TRBV5-4
cdr3_aa: CASSLVAGTPPYEQYF; cdr3_nt: TGCGCCAGCAGCTTGGTAGCAGGGACCCCGCCGTACGAGCAGTACTTC; d_call: -; clone_size: -; j_call: TRBJ2-7; v_call: TRBV5-1
cdr3_aa: CASSLSPSGSTTEQYF; cdr3_nt: TGTGCCAGCAGTTTATCCCCCAGCGGGAGCACAACCGAGCAGTACTTC; d_call: TRBD2; clone_size: few; j_call: TRBJ2-7; v_call: TRBV27
cdr3_aa: CASSLGQNPQETQYF; cdr3_nt: TGCGCCAGCAGCTTGGGGCAGAACCCCCAAGAGACCCAGTACTTC; d_call: -; clone_size: few; j_call: TRBJ2-5; v_call: TRBV5-1
cdr3_aa: CASSFVPGQGTEQYF; cdr3_nt: TGTGCCAGCAGCTTCGTCCCGGGACAGGGTACCGAGCAGTACTTC; d_call: TRBD1; clone_size: few; j_call: TRBJ2-7; v_call: TRBV5-4
cdr3_aa: CASSPILAGVEFF; cdr3_nt: TGTGCCAGCAGCCCGATACTAGCGGGAGTGGAGTTCTTC; d_call: TRBD2; clone_size: few; j_call: TRBJ2-1; v_call: TRBV28
cdr3_aa: CASSLLQTGYEQYF; cdr3_nt: TGTGCCAGCAGCTTACTCCAGACGGGCTACGAGCAGTACTTC; d_call: -; clone_size: -; j_call: TRBJ2-7; v_call: TRBV11-2
cdr3_aa: CASTSSVGSYEQYF; cdr3_nt: TGTGCCAGCACTTCTTCGGTGGGGTCCTACGAGCAGTACTTC; d_call: -; clone_size: few; j_call: TRBJ2-7; v_call: TRBV6-5
cdr3_aa: CASSVEIGDYNEQFF; cdr3_nt: TGTGCCAGCAGCGTCGAAATCGGGGACTACAATGAGCAGTTCTTC; d_call: -; clone_size: -; j_call: TRBJ2-1; v_call: TRBV9
cdr3_aa: CASSLSSAGDQPQHF; cdr3_nt: TGTGCCAGCAGTTTAAGTTCGGCAGGAGATCAGCCCCAGCATTTT; d_call: -; clone_size: few; j_call: TRBJ1-5; v_call: TRBV28
cdr3_aa: CASRRSRGTDTQYF; cdr3_nt: TGTGCCAGCAGAAGGAGCAGAGGCACAGATACGCAGTATTTT; d_call: -; clone_size: few; j_call: TRBJ2-3; v_call: TRBV11-2
cdr3_aa: CASSARTRQETQYF; cdr3_nt: TGTGCCAGCAGTGCCCGGACTAGACAAGAGACCCAGTACTTC; d_call: TRBD2; clone_size: -; j_call: TRBJ2-5; v_call: TRBV2
cdr3_aa: CASSQEFGTGREAFF; cdr3_nt: TGTGCCAGCAGCCAAGAGTTCGGGACTGGAAGAGAAGCTTTCTTT; d_call: -; clone_size: few; j_call: TRBJ1-1; v_call: TRBV4-2
cdr3_aa: CASSYSRSQGNQPQHF; cdr3_nt: TGTGCCAGCAGTTACTCGCGGAGTCAGGGGAATCAGCCCCAGCATTTT; d_call: -; clone_size: few; j_call: TRBJ1-5; v_call: TRBV6-5
cdr3_aa: CASSLASGGNTGELFF; cdr3_nt: TGTGCCAGCAGCTTAGCGTCTGGCGGAAACACCGGGGAGCTGTTTTTT; d_call: -; clone_size: few; j_call: TRBJ2-2; v_call: TRBV7-2
cdr3_aa: CASSLGNTGGYNEQFF; cdr3_nt: TGCGCCAGCAGCTTGGGCAACACGGGAGGATACAATGAGCAGTTCTTC; d_call: TRBD2; clone_size: few; j_call: TRBJ2-1; v_call: TRBV5-1
cdr3_aa: CASKDGTGGPLDTQYF; cdr3_nt: TGTGCCAGCAAAGACGGGACAGGGGGGCCCCTAGATACGCAGTATTTT; d_call: TRBD1; clone_size: -; j_call: TRBJ2-3; v_call: TRBV6-6
cdr3_aa: CASSLDFEGGPYTGELFF; cdr3_nt: TGTGCCAGCAGCTTAGATTTCGAGGGAGGGCCCTACACCGGGGAGCTGTTTTTT; d_call: TRBD2; clone_size: few; j_call: TRBJ2-2; v_call: TRBV11-2
cdr3_aa: CASSYNGETGNTIYF; cdr3_nt: TGTGCCAGCAGTTACAATGGGGAAACTGGAAACACCATATATTTT; d_call: -; clone_size: -; j_call: TRBJ1-3; v_call: TRBV6-5